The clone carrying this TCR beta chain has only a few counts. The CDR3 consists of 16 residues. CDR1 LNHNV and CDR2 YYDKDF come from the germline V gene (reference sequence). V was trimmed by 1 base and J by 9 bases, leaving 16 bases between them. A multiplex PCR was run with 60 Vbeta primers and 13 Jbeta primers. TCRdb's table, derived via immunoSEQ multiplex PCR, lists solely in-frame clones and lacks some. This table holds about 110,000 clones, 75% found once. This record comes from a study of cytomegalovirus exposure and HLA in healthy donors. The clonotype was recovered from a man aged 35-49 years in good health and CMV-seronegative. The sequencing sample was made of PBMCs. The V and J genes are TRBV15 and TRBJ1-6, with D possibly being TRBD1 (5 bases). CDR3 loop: CATSRGTGPGGSPLHF. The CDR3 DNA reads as TGTGCCACCAGCAGAGGAACAGGACCGGGGGGTTCACCCCTCCACTTT.